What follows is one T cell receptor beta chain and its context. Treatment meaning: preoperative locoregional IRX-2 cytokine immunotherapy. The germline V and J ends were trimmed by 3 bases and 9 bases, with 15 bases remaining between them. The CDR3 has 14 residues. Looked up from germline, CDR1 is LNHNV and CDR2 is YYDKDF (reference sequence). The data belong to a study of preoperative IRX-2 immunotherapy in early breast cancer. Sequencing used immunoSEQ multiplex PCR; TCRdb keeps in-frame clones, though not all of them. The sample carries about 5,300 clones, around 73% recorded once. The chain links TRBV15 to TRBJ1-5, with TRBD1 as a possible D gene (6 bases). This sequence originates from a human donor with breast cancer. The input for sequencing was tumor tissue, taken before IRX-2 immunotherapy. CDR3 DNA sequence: TGTGCCACCAGCAGCCCAGGGGAATCAGGGCCCCAGCATTTT. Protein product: CATSSPGESGPQHF.